This is a list of T cell receptor beta chains from one sample in a study of control samples from healthy donors and cancer patients. TCRdb keeps only in-frame clones here, not all; method: immunoSEQ multiplex PCR. The repertoire consists of approximately 230,000 clones, with around 79% occurring once and the leading ten covering roughly 13%. The sequenced sample consisted of PBMCs. Every receptor here comes from a woman aged 55-70 years with lung cancer. Each CDR3 is given with its conserved first and last residue. A D gene is named only where the DNA matches it firmly. The listing skips clone size in some rows; elsewhere it reads once, few, many or a size class.

cdr3_aa	cdr3_nt	d_call	v_call	cdr3_length	clone_size	j_call
CASSVSPLTVQYF	TGTGCCAGCAGCGTATCCCCGCTAACGGTGCAGTACTTC	-	TRBV9	13	-	TRBJ2-7
CASSEPGLLNYGYTF	TGTGCCAGCAGTGAGCCGGGACTGTTAAACTATGGCTACACCTTC	-	TRBV6-4	15	-	TRBJ1-2
CASRYPPAYEQYF	TGTGCCAGCAGGTACCCACCGGCCTACGAGCAGTACTTC	-	TRBV28	13	-	TRBJ2-7
CASSQETRQGAFRYTF	TGCGCCAGCAGCCAGGAGACCAGACAGGGGGCCTTTCGCTACACCTTC	TRBD1	TRBV5-1	16	-	TRBJ1-2
CASSIRGMAGELFF	TGTGCCAGTAGTATCCGGGGCATGGCCGGGGAGCTGTTTTTT	-	TRBV19	14	-	TRBJ2-2
CASSSRAGLNSPLHF	TGTGCCAGCAGCTCGCGGGCCGGCCTGAATTCACCCCTCCACTTT	-	TRBV7-3	15	-	TRBJ1-6
CASSQAGGSRETQYF	TGTGCCAGCAGCCAAGCGGGCGGGAGCCGGGAGACCCAGTACTTC	TRBD2	TRBV3-1/TRBV3-2	15	-	TRBJ2-5
CASSELLAAHYEQYF	TGTGCCAGCAGTGAACTCCTAGCGGCCCACTACGAGCAGTACTTC	TRBD2	TRBV6-1	15	-	TRBJ2-7
CASSQHFIVGQEIQFF	TGCGCCAGCAGCCAACATTTCATCGTAGGACAGGAAATCCAGTTCTTC	TRBD1	TRBV4-1	16	once	TRBJ2-1
CASSSTGTGANVLTF	TGCGCCAGCAGCTCAACAGGGACCGGGGCCAACGTCCTGACTTTC	-	TRBV5-1	15	-	TRBJ2-6
CASSEFSRDTEAFF	TGCGCCAGCAGTGAATTTAGTAGGGACACTGAAGCTTTCTTT	-	TRBV10-1	14	-	TRBJ1-1
CASSLGPGYQETQYF	TGTGCCAGCAGTTTAGGTCCGGGTTACCAAGAGACCCAGTACTTC	-	TRBV27	15	-	TRBJ2-5
CATSSRGGINTEAFF	TGTGCCACCAGCAGTAGAGGGGGGATAAACACTGAAGCTTTCTTT	-	TRBV15	15	-	TRBJ1-1
CASSALLAGNNEQFF	TGTGCCAGCAGCGCACTACTAGCGGGAAACAATGAGCAGTTCTTC	TRBD2	TRBV9	15	-	TRBJ2-1
CASSYGVGAGVTEAFF	TGTGCCAGTAGCTACGGGGTTGGGGCAGGGGTCACTGAAGCTTTCTTT	-	TRBV19	16	-	TRBJ1-1
CASSPGQGFSPLHF	TGTGCCAGCAGCCCCGGGCAGGGTTTTTCACCCCTCCACTTT	-	TRBV11-2	14	-	TRBJ1-6
CASSGGLLMNTEAFF	TGTGCCAGCAGCGGGGGGCTACTGATGAACACTGAAGCTTTCTTT	-	TRBV2	15	-	TRBJ1-1
CASSLTAGGVGTNTGELFF	TGTGCCAGCAGCTTAACCGCCGGGGGGGTGGGTACGAACACCGGGGAGCTGTTTTTT	TRBD2	TRBV7-3	19	-	TRBJ2-2
CASSAPGAGTMYEQYF	TGTGCCAGCAGCGCCCCGGGGGCAGGGACGATGTACGAGCAGTACTTC	-	TRBV9	16	-	TRBJ2-7
CASSEGAVSSYNSPLHF	TGTGCCAGCAGTGAAGGGGCAGTTAGCTCCTATAATTCACCCCTCCACTTT	-	TRBV6-1	17	-	TRBJ1-6
CASSLPLAATYNEQFF	TGCGCCAGCAGCTTACCTCTAGCGGCCACCTACAATGAGCAGTTCTTC	TRBD2	TRBV5-1	16	-	TRBJ2-1
CASRGGQYNEQFF	TGTGCCAGCAGGGGGGGACAGTACAATGAGCAGTTCTTC	-	TRBV6-4	13	-	TRBJ2-1
CASSDTVTRGEQYF	TGTGCCAGCAGTGACACAGTAACAAGGGGCGAGCAGTACTTC	-	TRBV6-1	14	-	TRBJ2-7
CASTPTGIYGYTF	TGTGCCAGCACCCCGACAGGAATCTATGGCTACACCTTC	-	TRBV6-2/TRBV6-3	13	-	TRBJ1-2
CASSVGPQGRQETQYF	TGTGCCAGCAGCGTAGGCCCCCAGGGAAGGCAAGAGACCCAGTACTTC	-	TRBV9	16	-	TRBJ2-5
CASSLGTGSNSPLHF	TGTGCCAGTAGTCTCGGGACAGGGAGTAATTCACCCCTCCACTTT	TRBD1	TRBV19	15	few	TRBJ1-6
CASSTTSGGYQETQYF	TGTGCCAGCAGCACGACTAGCGGGGGGTACCAAGAGACCCAGTACTTC	TRBD2	TRBV3-1/TRBV3-2	16	-	TRBJ2-5
CASSLDSGYGYTF	TGTGCCAGCAGTTTAGACTCAGGATATGGCTACACCTTC	-	TRBV12-3/TRBV12-4	13	-	TRBJ1-2
CASSDRTGVYYEQYF	TGTGCCAGCAGCGACCGGACAGGGGTATACTACGAGCAGTACTTC	TRBD1	TRBV5-6	15	-	TRBJ2-7
CSVDRDRNTEAFF	TGCAGCGTCGACCGGGACAGGAACACTGAAGCTTTCTTT	TRBD1	TRBV29-1	13	-	TRBJ1-1
CASSPLDRLREAFF	TGTGCCAGCAGCCCCCTCGACAGGCTGCGCGAAGCTTTCTTT	-	TRBV11-2	14	-	TRBJ1-1
CASSFRFRGVWGYTF	TGTGCCAGCAGTTTCAGATTTCGGGGGGTCTGGGGCTACACCTTC	-	TRBV28	15	-	TRBJ1-2
CSAPRHPQAFF	TGCAGTGCTCCCAGACATCCGCAAGCTTTCTTT	-	TRBV20-1	11	-	TRBJ1-1
CASSESAGNTEAFF	TGCGCCAGCAGTGAGTCGGCGGGAAACACTGAAGCTTTCTTT	-	TRBV10-2	14	few	TRBJ1-1
CASSIGVRGLQETQYF	TGTGCCAGTAGTATAGGAGTCAGGGGATTGCAAGAGACCCAGTACTTC	-	TRBV19	16	-	TRBJ2-5
CASSESKSTTGTQYF	TGTGCCAGCAGCGAATCGAAGTCGACAACCGGGACCCAGTACTTC	-	TRBV11-2	15	-	TRBJ2-5
CASTRTGRTDTQYF	TGTGCCAGCACCCGGACAGGGCGCACAGATACGCAGTATTTT	TRBD1	TRBV6-5	14	-	TRBJ2-3
CASRDRAYGYTF	TGTGCCAGCAGGGACAGGGCCTATGGCTACACCTTC	TRBD1	TRBV28	12	-	TRBJ1-2
CALKRGGPTDTQYF	TGTGCCCTCAAGAGGGGGGGGCCCACAGATACGCAGTATTTT	-	TRBV6-1	14	-	TRBJ2-3
CAIRPRTSGTTKYNEQFF	TGTGCCATCAGGCCAAGGACTAGCGGTACCACCAAATACAATGAGCAGTTCTTC	TRBD2	TRBV10-3	18	-	TRBJ2-1
CASSPSIGETQYF	TGTGCCAGCAGCCCGTCCATCGGAGAGACCCAGTACTTC	-	TRBV3-1/TRBV3-2	13	-	TRBJ2-5
CASSSPSRNTEAFF	TGTGCCAGCAGCTCTCCATCACGGAACACTGAAGCTTTCTTT	-	TRBV6-2/TRBV6-3	14	few	TRBJ1-1
CASSPRGGTYNSPLHF	TGTGCCAGCAGCCCGAGGGGGGGGACCTATAATTCACCCCTCCACTTT	-	TRBV7-9	16	-	TRBJ1-6
CASSLVGDSINEQFF	TGCGCCAGCAGCTTGGTGGGGGACAGTATCAATGAGCAGTTCTTC	TRBD1	TRBV5-1	15	once	TRBJ2-1
CASSLNRDTEAFF	TGTGCCAGTAGTCTAAACAGGGACACTGAAGCTTTCTTT	-	TRBV19	13	few	TRBJ1-1
CASRLAYSSYNEQFF	TGTGCCAGCAGGTTAGCGTACAGCTCCTACAATGAGCAGTTCTTC	-	TRBV6-5	15	-	TRBJ2-1
CASSPLVAGELFF	TGTGCCAGCAGTCCCTTGGTGGCAGGGGAGCTGTTTTTT	-	TRBV2	13	-	TRBJ2-2
CATGQGTFYGYTF	TGTGCCACGGGACAGGGGACGTTCTATGGCTACACCTTC	TRBD1	TRBV10-3	13	-	TRBJ1-2